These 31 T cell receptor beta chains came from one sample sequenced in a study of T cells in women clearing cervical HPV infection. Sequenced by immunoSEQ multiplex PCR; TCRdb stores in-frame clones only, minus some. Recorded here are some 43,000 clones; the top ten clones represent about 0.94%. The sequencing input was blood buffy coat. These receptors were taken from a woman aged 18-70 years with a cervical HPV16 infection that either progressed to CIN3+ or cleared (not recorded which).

CDR3 DNA (partial): TGTGCCAGCAGCTCGGGACTAGCGGGGGGGAGTGAG. This encodes CASSSGLAGGSE. The full CDR3 protein reads CASSSGLAGGSEQFF. The J gene is TRBJ2-1, the V gene TRBV7-6; the match to TRBD2 covers 16 bases. The read stops 3 residues short of the end of the CDR3; the missing end is completed from the germline J gene. Trimming at V came to 4 bases and at J to 9 bases, leaving 3 bases not matched to a gene. The CDR3 is 15 amino acids. Per germline, CDR1 SGHVS and CDR2 FNYEAQ.

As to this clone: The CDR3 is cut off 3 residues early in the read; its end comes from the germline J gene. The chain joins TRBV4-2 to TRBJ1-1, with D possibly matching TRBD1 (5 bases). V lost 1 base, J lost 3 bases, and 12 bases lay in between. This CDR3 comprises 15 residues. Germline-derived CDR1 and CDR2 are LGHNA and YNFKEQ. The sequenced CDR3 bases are TGTGCCAGCAGCCAAGTGCAGGGAGGAGACACTGAA. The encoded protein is CASSQVQGGDTE. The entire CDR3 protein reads CASSQVQGGDTEAFF.

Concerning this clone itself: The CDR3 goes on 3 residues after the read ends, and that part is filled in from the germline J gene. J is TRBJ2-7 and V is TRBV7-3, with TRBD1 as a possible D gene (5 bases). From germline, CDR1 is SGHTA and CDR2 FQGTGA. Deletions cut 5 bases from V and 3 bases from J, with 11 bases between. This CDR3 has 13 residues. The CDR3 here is CASSPGPDYEQYF. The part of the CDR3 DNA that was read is TGTGCCAGCAGCCCAGGGCCCGACTACGAG.

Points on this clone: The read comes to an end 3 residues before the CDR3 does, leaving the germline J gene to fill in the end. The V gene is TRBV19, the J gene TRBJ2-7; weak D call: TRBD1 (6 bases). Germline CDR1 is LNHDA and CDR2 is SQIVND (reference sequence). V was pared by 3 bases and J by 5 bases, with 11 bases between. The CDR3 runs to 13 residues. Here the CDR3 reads CASSIRGAHEQYF. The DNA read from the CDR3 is TGTGCCAGTAGTATCAGGGGCGCCCACGAG. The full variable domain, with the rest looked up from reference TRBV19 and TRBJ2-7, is DGGITQSPKYLFRKEGQNVTLSCEQNLNHDAMYWYRQDPGQGLRLIYYSQIVNDFQKGDIAEGYSVSREKKESFPLTVTSAQKNPTAFYLCASSIRGAHEQYFGPGTRLTVT.

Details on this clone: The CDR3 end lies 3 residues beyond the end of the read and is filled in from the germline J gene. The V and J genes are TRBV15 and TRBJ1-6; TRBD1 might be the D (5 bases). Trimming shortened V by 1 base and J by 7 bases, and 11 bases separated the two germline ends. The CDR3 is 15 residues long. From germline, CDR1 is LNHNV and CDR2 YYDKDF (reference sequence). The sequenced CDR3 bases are TGTGCCACCAGCAGAGGGGAGGGGCGGAATTCACCC. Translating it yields CATSRGEGRNSP. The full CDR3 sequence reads CATSRGEGRNSPLHF.

Partial CDR3 DNA: TGCGCCAGCAGCTTCAGGGTTTCCTACGAG. This translates into CASSFRVSYE. In full, the CDR3 is CASSFRVSYEQYF. The V call is TRBV5-1, the J call TRBJ2-7; D is perhaps TRBD1 (5 bases). The read ends 3 residues before the CDR3 terminus; that terminus is restored from the germline J gene. Looked up from germline, CDR1 is SGHRS and CDR2 is YFSETQ. The CDR3 has 13 residues. V was cut by 2 bases and J by 1 base, with 7 bases left in between.

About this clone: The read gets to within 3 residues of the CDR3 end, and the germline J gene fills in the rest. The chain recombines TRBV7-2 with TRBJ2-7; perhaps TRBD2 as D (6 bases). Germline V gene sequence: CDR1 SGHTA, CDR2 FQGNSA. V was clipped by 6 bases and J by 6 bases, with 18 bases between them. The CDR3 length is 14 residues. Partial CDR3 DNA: TGTGCCAGCAGTTTGAGCCGGACTACTTCCGAG. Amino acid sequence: CASSLSRTTSE. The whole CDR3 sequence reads CASSLSRTTSEQYF.

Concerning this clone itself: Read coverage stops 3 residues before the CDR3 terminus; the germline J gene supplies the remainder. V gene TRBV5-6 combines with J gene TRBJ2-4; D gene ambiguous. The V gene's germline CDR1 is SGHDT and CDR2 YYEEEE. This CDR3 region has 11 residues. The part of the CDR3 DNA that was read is TGTGCCAGCAGCTCGAAGGGTAAT. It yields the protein CASSSKGN. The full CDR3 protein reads CASSSKGNQYF.

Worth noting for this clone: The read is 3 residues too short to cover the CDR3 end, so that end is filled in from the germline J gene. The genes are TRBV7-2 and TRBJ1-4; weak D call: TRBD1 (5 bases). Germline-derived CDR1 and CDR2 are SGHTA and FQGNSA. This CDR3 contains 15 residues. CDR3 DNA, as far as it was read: TGTGCCAGCAGCTTCCATTTCTCTGGGGCCAACGTA. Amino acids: CASSFHFSGANV. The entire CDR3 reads CASSFHFSGANVLFF. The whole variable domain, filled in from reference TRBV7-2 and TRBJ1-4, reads GAGVSQSPSNKVTEKGKDVELRCDPISGHTALYWYRQSLGQGLEFLIYFQGNSAPDKSGLPSDRFSAERTGGSVSTLTIQRTQQEDSAVYLCASSFHFSGANVLFFGSGTQLSVL.

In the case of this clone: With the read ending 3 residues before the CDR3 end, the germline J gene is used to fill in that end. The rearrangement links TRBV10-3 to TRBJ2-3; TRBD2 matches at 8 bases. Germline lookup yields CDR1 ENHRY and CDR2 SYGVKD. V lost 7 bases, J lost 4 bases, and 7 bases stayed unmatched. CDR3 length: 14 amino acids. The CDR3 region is CAITGTSSADTQYF. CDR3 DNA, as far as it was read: TGTGCCATCACCGGGACTAGTAGCGCAGATACG.

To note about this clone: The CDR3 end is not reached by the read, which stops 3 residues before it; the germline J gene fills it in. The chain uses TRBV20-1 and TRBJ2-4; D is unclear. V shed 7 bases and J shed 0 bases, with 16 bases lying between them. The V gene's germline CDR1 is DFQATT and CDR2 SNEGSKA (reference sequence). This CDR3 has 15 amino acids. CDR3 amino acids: CSELRSTGAKNIQYF. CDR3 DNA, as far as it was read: TGCAGTGAGTTACGTTCGACGGGAGCCAAAAACATT.

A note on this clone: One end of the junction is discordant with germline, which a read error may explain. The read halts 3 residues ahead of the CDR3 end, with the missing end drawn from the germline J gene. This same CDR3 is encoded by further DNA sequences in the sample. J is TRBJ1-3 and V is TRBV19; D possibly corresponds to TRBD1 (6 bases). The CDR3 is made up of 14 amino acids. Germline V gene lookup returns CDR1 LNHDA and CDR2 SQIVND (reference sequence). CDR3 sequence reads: CACGGEGSGNTIYF. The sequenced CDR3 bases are TGTGCCTGCGGGGGCGAGGGCTCTGGAAACACG.

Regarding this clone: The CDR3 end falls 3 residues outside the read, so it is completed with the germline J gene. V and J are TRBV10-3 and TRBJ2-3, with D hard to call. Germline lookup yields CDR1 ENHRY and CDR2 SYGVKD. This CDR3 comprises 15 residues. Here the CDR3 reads CAIKAESDSNQPQYF. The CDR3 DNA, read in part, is TGTGCCATCAAGGCGGAGTCAGATAGCAATCAGCCG.

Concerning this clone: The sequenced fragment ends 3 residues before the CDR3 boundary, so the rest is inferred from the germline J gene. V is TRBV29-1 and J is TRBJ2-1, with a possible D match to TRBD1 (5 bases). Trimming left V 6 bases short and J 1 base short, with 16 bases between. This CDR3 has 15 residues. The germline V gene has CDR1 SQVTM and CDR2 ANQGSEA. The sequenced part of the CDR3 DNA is TGCAGCGTCCAGGGATTACGAGGTTCCTACAATGAG. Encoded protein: CSVQGLRGSYNE. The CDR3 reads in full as CSVQGLRGSYNEQFF.

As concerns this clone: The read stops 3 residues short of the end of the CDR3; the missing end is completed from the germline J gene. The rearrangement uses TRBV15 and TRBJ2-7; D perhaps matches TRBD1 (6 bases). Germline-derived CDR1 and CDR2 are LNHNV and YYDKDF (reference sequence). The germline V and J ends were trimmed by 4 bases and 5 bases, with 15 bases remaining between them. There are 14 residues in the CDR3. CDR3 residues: CATSNGQSGDEQYF. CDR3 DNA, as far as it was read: TGTGCCACCAGCAATGGACAGTCCGGGGACGAG.

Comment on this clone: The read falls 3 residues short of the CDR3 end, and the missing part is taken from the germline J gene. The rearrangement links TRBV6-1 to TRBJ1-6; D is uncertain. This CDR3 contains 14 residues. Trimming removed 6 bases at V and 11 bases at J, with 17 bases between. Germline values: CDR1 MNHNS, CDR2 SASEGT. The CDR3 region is CASRENPGIPPLHF. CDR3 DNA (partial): TGTGCCAGCAGAGAAAATCCGGGGATCCCACCC.

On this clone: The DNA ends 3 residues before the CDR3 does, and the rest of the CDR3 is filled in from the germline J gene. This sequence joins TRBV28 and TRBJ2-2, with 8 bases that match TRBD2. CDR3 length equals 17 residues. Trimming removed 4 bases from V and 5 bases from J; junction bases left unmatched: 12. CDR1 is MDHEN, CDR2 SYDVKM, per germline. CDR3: CASSYNRAGGLTGELFF. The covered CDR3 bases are TGTGCCAGCAGTTACAACAGGGCGGGGGGTCTAACCGGGGAG.

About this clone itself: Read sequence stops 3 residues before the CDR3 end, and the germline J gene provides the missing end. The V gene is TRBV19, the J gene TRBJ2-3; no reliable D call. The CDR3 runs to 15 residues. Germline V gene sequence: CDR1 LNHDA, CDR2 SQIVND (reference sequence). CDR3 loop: CASKTGSENNQPQYF. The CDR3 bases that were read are TGTGCCAGTAAAACCGGGTCGGAAAACAATCAGCCG.

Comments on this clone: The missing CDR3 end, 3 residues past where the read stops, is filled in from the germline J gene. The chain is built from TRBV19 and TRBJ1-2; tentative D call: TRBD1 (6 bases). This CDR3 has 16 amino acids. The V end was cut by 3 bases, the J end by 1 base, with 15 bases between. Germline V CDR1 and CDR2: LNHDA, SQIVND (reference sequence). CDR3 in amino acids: CASSMSDRFLNYGYTF. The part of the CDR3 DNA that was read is TGTGCCAGTAGTATGAGCGACAGGTTTCTTAACTATGGC.

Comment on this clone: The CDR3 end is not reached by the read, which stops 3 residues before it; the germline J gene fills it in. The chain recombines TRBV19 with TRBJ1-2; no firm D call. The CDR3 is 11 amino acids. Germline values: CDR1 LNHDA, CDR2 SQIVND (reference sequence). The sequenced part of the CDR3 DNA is TGTGCCAGTAGTTCAGGCTACGAC. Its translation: CASSSGYD. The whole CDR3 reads CASSSGYDYTF.

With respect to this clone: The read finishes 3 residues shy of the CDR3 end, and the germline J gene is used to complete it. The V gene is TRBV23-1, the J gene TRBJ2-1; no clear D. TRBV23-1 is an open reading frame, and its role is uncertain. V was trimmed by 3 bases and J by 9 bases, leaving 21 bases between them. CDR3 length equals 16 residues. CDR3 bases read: TGCGCCAGCAGTCAGCCCAGGTGGTCCGACCGTGGTGAG. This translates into CASSQPRWSDRGE. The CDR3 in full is CASSQPRWSDRGEQFF.

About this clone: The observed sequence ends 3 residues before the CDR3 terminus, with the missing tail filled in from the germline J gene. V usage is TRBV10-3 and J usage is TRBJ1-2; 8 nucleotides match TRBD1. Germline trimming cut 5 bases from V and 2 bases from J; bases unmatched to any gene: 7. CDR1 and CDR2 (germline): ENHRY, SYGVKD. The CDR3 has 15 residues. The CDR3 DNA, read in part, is TGTGCCATCAGTCCCGGGACAGGAACCAACTATGGC. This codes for CAISPGTGTNYG. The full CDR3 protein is CAISPGTGTNYGYTF.

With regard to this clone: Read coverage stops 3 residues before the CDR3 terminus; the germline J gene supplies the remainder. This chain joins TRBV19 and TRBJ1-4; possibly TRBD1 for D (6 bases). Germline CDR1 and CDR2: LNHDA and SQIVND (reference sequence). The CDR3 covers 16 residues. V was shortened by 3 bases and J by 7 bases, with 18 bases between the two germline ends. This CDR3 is CASSINRRGLGEKLFF. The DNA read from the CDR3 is TGTGCCAGTAGTATTAACCGCAGGGGTCTCGGTGAAAAA.

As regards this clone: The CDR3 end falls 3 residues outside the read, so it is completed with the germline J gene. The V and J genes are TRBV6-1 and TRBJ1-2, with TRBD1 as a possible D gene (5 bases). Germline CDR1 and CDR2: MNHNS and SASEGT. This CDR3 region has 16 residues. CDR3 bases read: TGTGCCAGCAGTGAGGGGACTAGCGGGGTTTTTTTCGAC. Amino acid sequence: CASSEGTSGVFFD. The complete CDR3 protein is CASSEGTSGVFFDYTF.

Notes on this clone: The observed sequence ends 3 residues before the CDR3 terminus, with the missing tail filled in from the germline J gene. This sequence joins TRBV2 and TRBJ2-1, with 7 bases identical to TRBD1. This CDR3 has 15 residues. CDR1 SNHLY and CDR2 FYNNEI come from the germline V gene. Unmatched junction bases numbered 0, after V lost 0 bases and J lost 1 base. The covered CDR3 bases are TGTGCCAGCAGTGAAGCACAGGGGTCCTACAATGAG. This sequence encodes CASSEAQGSYNE. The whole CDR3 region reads CASSEAQGSYNEQFF.

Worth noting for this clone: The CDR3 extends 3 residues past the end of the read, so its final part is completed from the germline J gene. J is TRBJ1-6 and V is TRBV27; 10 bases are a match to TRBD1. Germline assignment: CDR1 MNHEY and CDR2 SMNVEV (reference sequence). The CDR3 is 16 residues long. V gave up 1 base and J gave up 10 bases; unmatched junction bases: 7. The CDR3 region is CASSLLPGQGRSPLHF. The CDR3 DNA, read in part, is TGTGCCAGCAGTTTATTACCGGGACAGGGGCGCTCACCC.

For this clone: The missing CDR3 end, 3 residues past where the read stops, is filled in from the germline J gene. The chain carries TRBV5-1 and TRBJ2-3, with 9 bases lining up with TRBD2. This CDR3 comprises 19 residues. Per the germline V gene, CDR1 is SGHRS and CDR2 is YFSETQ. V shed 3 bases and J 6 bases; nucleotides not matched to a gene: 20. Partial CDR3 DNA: TGCGCCAGCAGCTCTGCGCGGGGGCGGGGGGGCCTGGATTGGGATACG. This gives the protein CASSSARGRGGLDWDT. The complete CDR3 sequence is CASSSARGRGGLDWDTQYF.

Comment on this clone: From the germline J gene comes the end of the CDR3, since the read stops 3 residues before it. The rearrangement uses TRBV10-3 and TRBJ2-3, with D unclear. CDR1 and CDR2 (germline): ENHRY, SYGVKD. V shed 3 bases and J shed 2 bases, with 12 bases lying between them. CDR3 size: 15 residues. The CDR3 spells CAISEGGGNTDTQYF. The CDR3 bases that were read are TGTGCCATCAGTGAAGGCGGCGGAAACACAGATACG.

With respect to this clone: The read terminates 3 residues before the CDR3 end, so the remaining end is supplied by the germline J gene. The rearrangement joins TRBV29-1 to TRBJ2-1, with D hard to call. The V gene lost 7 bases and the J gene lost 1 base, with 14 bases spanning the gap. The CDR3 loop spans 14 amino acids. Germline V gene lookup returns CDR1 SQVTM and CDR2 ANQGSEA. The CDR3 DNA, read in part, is TGCAGCGCCCCCCATGGTCAGTCCTACAATGAG. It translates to CSAPHGQSYNE. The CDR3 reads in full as CSAPHGQSYNEQFF.

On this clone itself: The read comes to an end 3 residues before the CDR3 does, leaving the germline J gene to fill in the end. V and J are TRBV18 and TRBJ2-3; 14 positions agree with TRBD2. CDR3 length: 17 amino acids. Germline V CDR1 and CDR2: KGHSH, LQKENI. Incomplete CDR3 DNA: TGTGCCAGCTCACCACCTGGGACTAGCGGGGGCCCAAGGGCG. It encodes CASSPPGTSGGPRA. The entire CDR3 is CASSPPGTSGGPRAQYF.

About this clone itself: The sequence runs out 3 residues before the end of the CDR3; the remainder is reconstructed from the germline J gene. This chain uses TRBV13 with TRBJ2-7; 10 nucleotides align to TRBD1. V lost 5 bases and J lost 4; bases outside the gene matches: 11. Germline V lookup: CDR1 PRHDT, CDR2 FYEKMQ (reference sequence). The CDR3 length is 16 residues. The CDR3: CASSPQPGQGIYEQYF. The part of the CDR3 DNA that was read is TGTGCCAGCAGCCCACAACCGGGACAGGGGATTTACGAG.